One sample yielded the 30 T cell receptor beta chains listed below, sequenced in a study of blood T cells in healthy people across ages. With a J-beta primer mix and a sample-barcoded 5' primer, a second PCR ran roughly 6 to 11 cycles. MiXCR was run by TCRdb on the 5' RACE reads, yielding one entry per CDR3 protein. The data hold around 700,000 distinct CDR3 sequences, with 25% observed a single time. These data are also associated with another study on T cells of mothers and their children.

Sequenced sample: blood. Source of these receptors: a boy aged 5-17 years in good health.

This clonotype was counted a single time. The CDR3 sequence is CASSLGTGAHEQYF. CDR3 DNA sequence: TGTGCCAGCAGCTTGGGGACAGGGGCCCACGAGCAGTACTTC. The rearrangement links TRBV5-6 to TRBJ2-7; 9 bases line up with TRBD1. Germline values: CDR1 SGHDT, CDR2 YYEEEE. The CDR3 is 14 residues long. Unmatched junction bases numbered 3, after V lost 0 bases and J lost 5 bases.

This clonotype was recorded once. The rearrangement links TRBV7-2 to TRBJ1-1; the match to TRBD1 covers 7 bases. The CDR3 is 17 amino acids. Germline V CDR1 and CDR2: SGHTA, FQGNSA. The V segment lost 7 bases and the J segment 1 base; nucleotides outside the gene matches: 15. The CDR3 coding sequence is TGTGCCAGCACGTCGGCCAGGGGGTACGAAGGGAACACTGAAGCTTTCTTT. It specifies CASTSARGYEGNTEAFF.

V is TRBV11-2 and J is TRBJ2-1; 12 nucleotides match TRBD2. Germline V gene sequence: CDR1 SGHAT, CDR2 FQNNGV. The CDR3 covers 14 residues. Germline trimming cut 2 bases from V and 9 bases from J; bases unmatched to any gene: 2. The CDR3 DNA sequence: TGTGCCAGCAGCTTACTAGCGGGAGGGCCTGAGCAGTTCTTC. This encodes CASSLLAGGPEQFF.

For this clonotype: Here the CDR3 omits its conserved ending phenylalanine or tryptophan, so a read error is the likely source. The V call is TRBV28, the J call TRBJ2-5; 10 bases align to TRBD1. The closer fit of TRBJ2-7 to the DNA end suggests the J call may be wrong. Germline CDR1 is MDHEN and CDR2 is SYDVKM. The CDR3 spans 14 residues. The CDR3 bases are TGTGCCAGCAGTTTAGACGGGACAGGGGTCGAGCAGTACCTC. Its protein is CASSLDGTGVEQYL.

This chain joins TRBV7-8 and TRBJ1-4; TRBD1 is a possible D gene (5 bases). The V end was cut by 1 base, the J end by 8 bases, with 11 bases between. The CDR3 extends over 14 amino acids. CDR1 is SGHVS, CDR2 FQNEAQ, per germline. Here the CDR3 reads CASSLDRIGEKLFF. The CDR3 coding sequence is TGTGCCAGCAGCTTAGACAGGATTGGGGAAAAACTGTTTTTT.

The V call is TRBV5-1, the J call TRBJ2-7; 7 bases fit TRBD1. Germline loops: CDR1 SGHRS, CDR2 YFSETQ. Unmatched junction bases numbered 5, after V lost 5 bases and J lost 3 bases. The CDR3 sequence is 13 residues long. CDR3 nucleotide sequence: TGCGCCAGCAGAGAAGGGGACAGCTACGAGCAGTACTTC. Translated: CASREGDSYEQYF.

This clonotype turned up a few times. The chain recombines TRBV27 with TRBJ2-5; 8 nucleotides match TRBD2. CDR1 is MNHEY, CDR2 SMNVEV, per germline (reference sequence). This CDR3 spans 15 amino acids. The trim removed 3 bases at V and 5 bases at J, leaving 8 bases unmatched. CDR3: CASSFGAGGVETQYF. CDR3 sequence (DNA): TGTGCCAGCAGTTTCGGGGCGGGAGGAGTGGAGACCCAGTACTTC.

This rearrangement joins TRBV20-1 to TRBJ2-1; 8 bases align to TRBD2. J lost 9 bases, V lost 5 bases, and 9 bases had no gene match. CDR3 length equals 13 residues. The V gene's germline CDR1 is DFQATT and CDR2 SNEGSKA (reference sequence). The CDR3 nucleotides are TGCAGTGCTTTGGCGGGGGGCCTCAGTGAGCAGTTCTTC. It encodes CSALAGGLSEQFF.

This clonotype turned up a few times. Germline and junction disagree at one end, which may indicate a read error. The gene calls are TRBV7-9 and TRBJ2-5, with TRBD1 matching over 7 bases. The CDR3 consists of 15 residues. Germline CDR1 reads SEHNR; CDR2 reads FQNEAQ (reference sequence). DNA of the CDR3: TGTGTCAGCAGCTCGTGGGAAAGGGGGCGAGAGACCCAGTACTTC. Protein sequence: CVSSSWERGRETQYF.

The rearrangement joins TRBV7-2 to TRBJ2-7; no clear D. V lost 5 bases, J lost 2 bases, and 10 bases lay in between. The CDR3 runs to 13 residues. CDR1 and CDR2 (germline): SGHTA, FQGNSA. CDR3 in DNA: TGTGCCAGCAGCCAACTTGAAACCTACGAGCAGTACTTC. Translated, it gives CASSQLETYEQYF.

Only one count was recorded for this clonotype. The J gene is TRBJ2-5, the V gene TRBV7-6; 12 nucleotides agree with TRBD2. This CDR3 has 16 amino acids. CDR1 and CDR2 (germline): SGHVS, FNYEAQ. The trim removed 4 bases at V and 5 bases at J, leaving 8 bases unmatched. Here the CDR3 reads CASSSPLAGGRETQYF. The DNA of the CDR3 is TGTGCCAGCAGCTCCCCACTAGCGGGAGGTCGGGAGACCCAGTACTTC.

This clonotype was detected only a few times. This chain uses TRBV12-5 with TRBJ1-4, with TRBD1 identical over 8 bases. This CDR3 comprises 14 residues. The germline CDR1 and CDR2 sequences are LGHNT and FRNRAP. V lost 5 bases to trimming and J lost 8 bases; unmatched junction nucleotides: 7. The DNA of the CDR3 is TGTGCTAGTGGTCCCAGGGGGCGCGGGGAAAAACTGTTTTTT. Translation gives CASGPRGRGEKLFF.

The chain uses TRBV14 and TRBJ2-7; TRBD2 aligns across 9 bases. The CDR3 consists of 15 residues. Per the germline V gene, CDR1 is SGHDN and CDR2 is FVKESK. V gave up 2 bases and J gave up 3 bases; unmatched junction bases: 5. The chain's CDR3 is CASSQLGLADYEQYF. CDR3 nucleotide sequence: TGTGCCAGCAGCCAACTGGGACTAGCAGACTACGAGCAGTACTTC.

This clonotype has ten or more counts. The V gene is TRBV11-1, the J gene TRBJ2-5; 7 positions agree with TRBD2. This CDR3 has 13 amino acids. Germline CDR1 is SGHAT and CDR2 is FQDESV (reference sequence). V gave up 5 bases and J gave up 4 bases; unmatched junction bases: 4. The CDR3 region has the DNA TGTGCCAGCAGCCCCCGGACTAGAGAGACCCAGTACTTC. It translates to CASSPRTRETQYF.

This clonotype was detected a few times. The chain links TRBV5-1 to TRBJ1-6, with 7 bases identical to TRBD1. The V gene's germline CDR1 is SGHRS and CDR2 YFSETQ. CDR3 size: 17 residues. With 1 base clipped from V and 6 bases from J, the junction kept 10 bases outside the gene matches. The DNA of the CDR3 is TGCGCCAGCAGCTTGCGAATAGGGCCAGGGGGTAATTCACCCCTCCACTTT. It is translated as CASSLRIGPGGNSPLHF.

The chain has TRBV12-3 or TRBV12-4 and TRBJ2-5; D tentatively fits TRBD1 or TRBD2 (6 bases each). The V and J ends lost 3 bases and 11 bases respectively, with 19 bases between them. The CDR3 extends over 14 amino acids. This chain's CDR3 is CASSFRGSPREQYF. CDR3 DNA: TGTGCCAGCAGTTTCAGGGGCTCACCACGGGAGCAGTACTTC.

This clonotype was seen more than once but under ten times. The V gene is TRBV20-1, the J gene TRBJ1-4; 10 bases are shared with TRBD1. V shed 5 bases and J 3 bases; nucleotides not matched to a gene: 12. This CDR3 contains 17 residues. Germline V lookup: CDR1 DFQATT, CDR2 SNEGSKA (reference sequence). The CDR3: CSAPRGFGTGANEKLFF. The CDR3 bases are TGCAGTGCTCCCCGCGGATTCGGGACAGGGGCTAATGAAAAACTGTTTTTT.

The gene calls are TRBV7-3 and TRBJ2-6; D gene uncertain. The CDR3 has 18 residues. V shed 4 bases and J shed 0 bases, with 16 bases lying between them. The V gene's germline CDR1 is SGHTA and CDR2 FQGTGA. CDR3 bases: TGTGCCAGCAGCTCGCCGGGCCCCCTGGGCTCTGGGGCCAACGTCCTGACTTTC. This gives the protein CASSSPGPLGSGANVLTF.

There are a few counts of this clonotype. The rearrangement links TRBV20-1 to TRBJ1-2, with 7 bases lining up with TRBD1. Trimming took 5 bases from V and 4 from J; bases not matched to a gene: 10. The CDR3 has 14 amino acids. In germline, CDR1 is DFQATT, CDR2 SNEGSKA (reference sequence). This CDR3 reads CSAPRSGQVYGYTF. The DNA for the CDR3 is TGCAGTGCTCCCCGCTCCGGACAGGTCTATGGCTACACCTTC.

In this sample, this clonotype turned up a few times. The CDR3 DNA reads as TGCAGTGCTACCTCACCTTCACAGCGGGAGGTTGGGATCAATGAGCAGTTCTTC. Translating gives CSATSPSQREVGINEQFF. The rearrangement uses TRBV20-1 and TRBJ2-5; 9 bases line up with TRBD2. Gene TRBJ2-1 matches the end of the DNA better, so the J call may be wrong. The CDR3 is 18 residues long. CDR1 is DFQATT and CDR2 is SNEGSKA in the germline V gene (reference sequence).

This clonotype has only a few counts. V and J are TRBV18 and TRBJ1-2, with a tentative D call TRBD1 (5 bases). The germline gives CDR1 KGHSH, CDR2 LQKENI. V lost 5 bases and J 4 bases, leaving 20 bases between the germline ends. This CDR3 spans 16 amino acids. The CDR3 loop is CASSALREGARYGYTF. The CDR3 DNA reads TGTGCCAGCTCAGCCCTCAGGGAAGGGGCCCGCTATGGCTACACCTTC.

This clonotype occurred a few times. The rearrangement links TRBV29-1 to TRBJ1-1; TRBD1 is a possible D gene (6 bases). The CDR3 length is 16 residues. V shed 6 bases and J shed 0 bases, with 20 bases lying between them. Germline assignment: CDR1 SQVTM and CDR2 ANQGSEA. CDR3 loop: CSVILRDIPLNTEAFF. The DNA for the CDR3 is TGCAGCGTAATTCTCCGGGACATACCGTTGAACACTGAAGCTTTCTTT.

The V call is TRBV5-1, the J call TRBJ2-5; D unclear. The DNA end is a closer match to TRBJ2-1, so the J assignment may be wrong. CDR1 and CDR2 (germline): SGHRS, YFSETQ. The CDR3 loop spans 14 amino acids. The DNA of the CDR3 is TGCGCCAGCTCGCGACCCACCGACAACAATGAGCAGTTCTTC. Translation gives CASSRPTDNNEQFF.

This clonotype was seen a few times. The chain joins TRBV20-1 to TRBJ2-5; D unclear. The ends were cut back, 3 bases at V and 1 base at J, with 12 bases in the middle. The length of the CDR3 is 14 residues. The germline gives CDR1 DFQATT, CDR2 SNEGSKA (reference sequence). CDR3 region: CSASIAGSQETQYF. CDR3 coding DNA: TGCAGTGCTAGTATCGCAGGTTCCCAAGAGACCCAGTACTTC.

The V and J genes are TRBV4-1 and TRBJ2-1; 13 bases map to TRBD2. The CDR3 spans 17 residues. Germline V gene sequence: CDR1 MGHRA, CDR2 YSYEKL. Trimming cost V 2 bases and J 7 bases; bases outside gene matches: 8. CDR3 in DNA: TGCGCCAGCAGCCAACTTCGGACTAGCGGGAGTAAAAATGAGCAGTTCTTC. Its protein product is CASSQLRTSGSKNEQFF.

The chain uses TRBV20-1 and TRBJ2-5; D is unclear. CDR1 DFQATT and CDR2 SNEGSKA come from the germline V gene (reference sequence). Trimming took 3 bases from V and 5 from J, leaving 13 bases between them. CDR3 size: 13 residues. The DNA of the CDR3 is TGCAGTGCTAGGTCAGCGTCCCGCGAGACCCAGTACTTC. Translated, it gives CSARSASRETQYF.

The rearrangement links TRBV12-3 or TRBV12-4 to TRBJ2-4; D is possibly TRBD1 (7 bases). The V and J ends lost 8 bases and 2 bases respectively, with 22 bases between them. The CDR3 sequence is 17 residues long. CDR3 coding DNA: TGTGCCAGCCTGGAGGGACAGTACATTACTACCAAAAACATTCAGTACTTC. Amino acid sequence: CASLEGQYITTKNIQYF.

In this sample, this clonotype turned up a few times. V and J are TRBV11-3 and TRBJ2-7; a possible D gene is TRBD1 (5 bases). In germline, CDR1 is SGHNT, CDR2 YENEEA. The CDR3 sequence is 13 residues long. V gave up 4 bases and J gave up 5 bases, with 12 bases separating them. CDR3 amino acids: CASSWGLGNEQYF. DNA for the CDR3: TGTGCCAGCAGCTGGGGCCTCGGCAACGAGCAGTACTTC.

This clonotype turned up a few times. The chain links TRBV7-2 to TRBJ2-3; 14 bases match TRBD2. The CDR3 covers 17 residues. Trimming cost V 4 bases and J 7 bases; bases outside gene matches: 10. Germline loops: CDR1 SGHTA, CDR2 FQGNSA. The CDR3: CASSSRTSGGPVYTQYF. DNA of the CDR3: TGTGCCAGCAGCTCTCGGACTAGCGGGGGGCCAGTGTATACGCAGTATTTT.

A few counts support this clonotype. The CDR3 loop reads CASSVHRVSQETQYF. The DNA for the CDR3 is TGCGCCAGCAGTGTGCATAGGGTATCCCAAGAGACCCAGTACTTC. V usage is TRBV10-2 and J usage is TRBJ2-5; D not certain. CDR1 and CDR2 from the germline V gene are WSHSY and SAAADI. Trimming cost V 4 bases and J 1 base, with 13 bases left between them. The CDR3 spans 15 residues.